This T cell receptor beta chain is from a study of blood T cells in healthy people across ages. This CDR3 has 13 residues. CDR1 DFQATT and CDR2 SNEGSKA come from the germline V gene (reference sequence). Trimming shortened V by 5 bases and J by 7 bases, and 17 bases separated the two germline ends. Researchers isolated at least 7 million PBMCs per sample. This clonotype has at least ten counts. Its matching antigen is unknown. Whole-study results and caveats: Age brought a roughly linear fall in TCR beta diversity measured per million T cells.

With a J-beta primer mix and a sample-barcoded 5' primer, a second PCR ran roughly 6 to 11 cycles. TCRdb reanalysed the 5' RACE reads using MiXCR and keeps one entry per CDR3 protein. The table includes 500,000 to 700,000 distinct CDR3 sequences, about 30% detected once. The sample was blood. The chain couples TRBV20-1 to TRBJ2-5; D is uncertain. This clonotype was sampled from a woman of 80 years or more in good health. CDR3 sequence: CSAPQAGEATQYF. CDR3 DNA: TGCAGTGCTCCTCAAGCCGGAGAGGCGACCCAGTACTTC.